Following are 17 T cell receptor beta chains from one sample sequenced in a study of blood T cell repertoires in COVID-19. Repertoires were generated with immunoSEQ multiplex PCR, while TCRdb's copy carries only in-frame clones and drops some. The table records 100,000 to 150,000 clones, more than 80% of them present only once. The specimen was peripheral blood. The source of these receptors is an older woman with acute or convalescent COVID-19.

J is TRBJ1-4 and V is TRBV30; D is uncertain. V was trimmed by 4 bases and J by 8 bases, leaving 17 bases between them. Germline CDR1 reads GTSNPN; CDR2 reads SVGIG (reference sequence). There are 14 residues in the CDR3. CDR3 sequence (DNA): TGTGCCTGGAAAACCGGGCAAAGCGGCGAAAAACTGTTTTTT. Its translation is CAWKTGQSGEKLFF.

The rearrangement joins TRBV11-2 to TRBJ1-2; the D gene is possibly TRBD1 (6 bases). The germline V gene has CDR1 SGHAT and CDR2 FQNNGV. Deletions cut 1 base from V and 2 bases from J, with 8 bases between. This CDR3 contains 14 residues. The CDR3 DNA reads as TGTGCCAGCAGCTTAGGGGGGACAAACTATGGCTACACCTTC. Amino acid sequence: CASSLGGTNYGYTF.

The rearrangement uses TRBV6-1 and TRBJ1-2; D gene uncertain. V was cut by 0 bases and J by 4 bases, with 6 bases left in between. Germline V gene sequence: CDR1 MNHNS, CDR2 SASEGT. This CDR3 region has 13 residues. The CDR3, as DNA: TGTGCCAGCAGTGAAGCGTTCTTCTATGGCTACACCTTC. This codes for CASSEAFFYGYTF.

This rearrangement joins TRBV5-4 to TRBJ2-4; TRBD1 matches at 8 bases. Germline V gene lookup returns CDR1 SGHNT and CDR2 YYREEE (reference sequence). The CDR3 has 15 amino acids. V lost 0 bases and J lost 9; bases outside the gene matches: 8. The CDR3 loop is CASSLAVSDRGIQYF. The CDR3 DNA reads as TGTGCCAGCAGCTTGGCCGTAAGTGACAGGGGCATTCAGTACTTC.

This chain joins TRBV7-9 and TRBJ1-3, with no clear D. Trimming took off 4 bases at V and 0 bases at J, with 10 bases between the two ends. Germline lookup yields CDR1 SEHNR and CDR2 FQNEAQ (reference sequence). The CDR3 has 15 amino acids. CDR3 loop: CASSSLDFSGNTIYF. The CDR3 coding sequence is TGTGCCAGCAGCTCCTTGGACTTCTCTGGAAACACCATATATTTT.

The CDR3 here is CASSPGVAGSTDTQYF. CDR3 bases: TGTGCCAGCTCACCAGGGGTAGCGGGGAGCACAGATACGCAGTATTTT. The chain is built from TRBV18 and TRBJ2-3; TRBD2 matches at 8 bases. Germline V gene data show CDR1 as KGHSH and CDR2 as LQKENI. This CDR3 contains 16 residues. The junction had 4 bases not matched to a gene; V was cut back by 2 bases and J by 0 bases.

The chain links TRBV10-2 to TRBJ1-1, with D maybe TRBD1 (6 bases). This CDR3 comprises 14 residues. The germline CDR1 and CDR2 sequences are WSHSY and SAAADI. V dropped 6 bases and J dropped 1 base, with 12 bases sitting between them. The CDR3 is CASSPGTQNTEAFF. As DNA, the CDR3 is TGCGCCAGCAGCCCCGGGACACAGAACACTGAAGCTTTCTTT.

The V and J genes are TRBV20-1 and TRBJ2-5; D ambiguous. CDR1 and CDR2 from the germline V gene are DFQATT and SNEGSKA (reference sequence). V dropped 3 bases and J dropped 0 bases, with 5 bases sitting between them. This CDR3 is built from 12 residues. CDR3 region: CSASLYQETQYF. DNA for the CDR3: TGCAGTGCTAGTCTATACCAAGAGACCCAGTACTTC.

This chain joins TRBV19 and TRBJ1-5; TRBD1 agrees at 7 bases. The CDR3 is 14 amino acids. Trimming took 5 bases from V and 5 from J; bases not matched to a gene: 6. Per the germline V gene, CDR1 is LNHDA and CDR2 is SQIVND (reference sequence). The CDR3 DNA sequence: TGTGCCAGTAGTTCTCAGGGGGTTGATCAGCCCCAGCATTTT. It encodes CASSSQGVDQPQHF.

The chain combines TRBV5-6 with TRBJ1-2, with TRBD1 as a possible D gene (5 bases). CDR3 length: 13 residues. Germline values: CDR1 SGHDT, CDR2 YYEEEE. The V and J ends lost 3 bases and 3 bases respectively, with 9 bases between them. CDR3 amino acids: CASSSGGDYGYTF. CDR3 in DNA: TGTGCCAGCAGCTCTGGGGGGGACTATGGCTACACCTTC.

The CDR3 region is CASGRTGTDIQYF. CDR3 nucleotides: TGTGCCAGCGGGAGGACAGGGACGGACATTCAGTACTTC. The chain employs TRBV6-5 and TRBJ2-4, with 8 bases that match TRBD1. The trim removed 8 bases at V and 8 bases at J, leaving 8 bases unmatched. Germline V gene data show CDR1 as MNHEY and CDR2 as SVGAGI. The CDR3 runs 13 residues.

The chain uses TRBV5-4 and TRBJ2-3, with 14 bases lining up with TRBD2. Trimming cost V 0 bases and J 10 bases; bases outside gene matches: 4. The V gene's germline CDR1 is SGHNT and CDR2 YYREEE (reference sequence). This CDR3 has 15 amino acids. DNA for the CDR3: TGTGCCAGCAGCTTGGGACTAGCGGGGGGGCCGGCGCAGTATTTT. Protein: CASSLGLAGGPAQYF.

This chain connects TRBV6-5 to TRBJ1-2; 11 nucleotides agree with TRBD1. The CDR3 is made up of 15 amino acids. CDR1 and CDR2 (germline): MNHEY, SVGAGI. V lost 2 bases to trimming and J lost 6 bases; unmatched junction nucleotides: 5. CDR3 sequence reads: CASSYGQGATNGYTF. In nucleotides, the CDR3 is TGTGCCAGCAGTTACGGACAGGGGGCGACCAATGGCTACACCTTC.

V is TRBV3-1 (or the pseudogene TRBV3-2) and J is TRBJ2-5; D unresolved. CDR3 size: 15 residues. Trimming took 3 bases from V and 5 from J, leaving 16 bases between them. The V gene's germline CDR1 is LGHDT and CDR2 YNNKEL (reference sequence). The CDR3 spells CASSQGLESRETQYF. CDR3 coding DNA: TGTGCCAGCAGCCAGGGCCTTGAAAGCCGGGAGACCCAGTACTTC.

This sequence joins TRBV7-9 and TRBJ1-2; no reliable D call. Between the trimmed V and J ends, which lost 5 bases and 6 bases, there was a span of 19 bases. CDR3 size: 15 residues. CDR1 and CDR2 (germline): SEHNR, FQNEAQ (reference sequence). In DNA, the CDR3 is TGTGCCAGCAGCCAAAATCGCGGGGATTTTAATGGCTACACCTTC. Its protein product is CASSQNRGDFNGYTF.

This CDR3 reads CASSSLPGQAYGYTF. DNA of the CDR3: TGTGCCAGCAGCTCACTCCCGGGACAGGCCTATGGCTACACCTTC. This chain links TRBV5-5 with TRBJ1-2; the match to TRBD1 covers 8 bases. V was clipped by 3 bases and J by 4 bases; unmatched bases: 8. The germline V gene has CDR1 SGHKS and CDR2 YYEKEE (reference sequence). This CDR3 contains 15 residues.

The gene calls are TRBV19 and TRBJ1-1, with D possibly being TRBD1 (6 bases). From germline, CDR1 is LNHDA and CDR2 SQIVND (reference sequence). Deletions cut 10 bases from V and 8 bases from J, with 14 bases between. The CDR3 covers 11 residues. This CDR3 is CATKIGQEAFF. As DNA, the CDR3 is TGTGCCACCAAAATCGGACAGGAAGCTTTCTTT.